The T cell receptor beta chain under discussion was sequenced for a study of coeliac disease. The V gene's germline CDR1 is LNHDA and CDR2 SQIVND (reference sequence). The CDR3 spans 14 residues. The V segment lost 3 bases and the J segment 5 bases; nucleotides outside the gene matches: 6. The protocol was immunoSEQ multiplex PCR, while the TCRdb copy is restricted to in-frame clones and leaves out a portion. Of some 6,200 clones listed, less than 75% are singletons. On this clone itself: Antigen unknown.

Whole-study results and caveats: Largely private TRB repertoires meant most sequences were sample-unique.

The TCR originated in a man in his 70s with active celiac disease. The material sequenced was lymphocytes from the gut lamina propria. The chain has TRBV19 and TRBJ2-5; 7 bases agree with TRBD1. CDR3 sequence reads: CASSIGQGVETQYF. The CDR3 region has the DNA TGTGCCAGTAGTATCGGGCAGGGGGTCGAGACCCAGTACTTC.